Below are 21 T cell receptor beta chains sequenced from a single sample in a study of T cells after yellow fever vaccination. TCRdb re-analysed the 5' RACE reads in MiXCR, keeping a single row per CDR3 protein. Of some 560,000 distinct CDR3 sequences listed, roughly 17% are singletons. The sequences come from PBMCs, collected 5 to 6 days after the first yellow fever vaccination. All receptors derive from a man aged 18 to 35 who received the YFV17D yellow fever vaccine.

This clonotype was observed a few times. This chain joins TRBV5-1 and TRBJ2-1; D possibly corresponds to TRBD2 (6 bases). The V and J ends lost 2 bases and 9 bases respectively, with 18 bases between them. The length of the CDR3 is 15 residues. Germline lookup yields CDR1 SGHRS and CDR2 YFSETQ. The CDR3 coding sequence is TGCGCCAGCAGCTTTGGAGGGTTGAGAGGAGTTGAGCAGTTCTTC. Encoded protein: CASSFGGLRGVEQFF. The variable domain in full, with the rest retrieved from reference TRBV5-1 and TRBJ2-1, is KAGVTQTPRYLIKTRGQQVTLSCSPISGHRSVSWYQQTPGQGLQFLFEYFSETQRNKGNFPGRFSGRQFSNSRSEMNVSTLELGDSALYLCASSFGGLRGVEQFFGPGTRLTVL.

This clonotype was seen a handful of times. This chain joins TRBV5-1 and TRBJ1-1; 8 bases agree with TRBD1. Germline assignment: CDR1 SGHRS and CDR2 YFSETQ. CDR3 size: 16 residues. V dropped 0 bases and J dropped 3; count of bases not matched to a gene: 7. Here the CDR3 reads CASSLGTGLVYTEAFF. The CDR3 region has the DNA TGCGCCAGCAGCTTGGGGACAGGGTTGGTTTACACTGAAGCTTTCTTT.

This clonotype was seen a few times. V and J are TRBV20-1 and TRBJ2-7; TRBD1 might be the D (6 bases). Germline V gene lookup returns CDR1 DFQATT and CDR2 SNEGSKA (reference sequence). V was trimmed by 5 bases and J by 2 bases, leaving 13 bases between them. The CDR3 runs to 13 residues. CDR3 nucleotide sequence: TGCAGTGCTCTTTACAGGGAACCCTACGAGCAGTACTTC. It yields the protein CSALYREPYEQYF.

The V and J genes are TRBV11-1 and TRBJ2-5; TRBD2 aligns across 7 bases. The J segment lost 4 bases and the V segment lost 5 bases, leaving 7 bases of the junction unmatched. Germline CDR1 reads SGHAT; CDR2 reads FQDESV (reference sequence). The CDR3 runs 14 residues. In DNA, the CDR3 is TGTGCCAGCAGCCCCAATAGCGGGCGAGAGACCCAGTACTTC. This encodes CASSPNSGRETQYF. Full variable domain (remainder filled in from reference TRBV11-1 and TRBJ2-5): EAEVAQSPRYKITEKSQAVAFWCDPISGHATLYWYRQILGQGPELLVQFQDESVVDDSQLPKDRFSAERLKGVDSTLKIQPAELGDSAMYLCASSPNSGRETQYFGPGTRLLVL.

This clonotype was counted many times. This rearrangement joins TRBV4-2 to TRBJ2-7; D not certain. The germline V gene has CDR1 LGHNA and CDR2 YNFKEQ. CDR3 size: 14 residues. With 6 bases removed from V and 4 bases from J, the gap between germline ends came to 16 bases. The CDR3 loop reads CASSPLDERYEQYF. The CDR3 DNA is TGTGCCAGCAGTCCCCTCGATGAACGGTACGAGCAGTACTTC.

The table lists this clonotype with a few counts. The genes are TRBV2 and TRBJ2-3; D gene ambiguous. The CDR3 length is 13 residues. Germline lookup yields CDR1 SNHLY and CDR2 FYNNEI. The V end lost 7 bases, the J end lost 2 bases, and 10 bases lay between the germline ends. CDR3 in DNA: TGTGCCAGCAACGGTCTCTACACAGATACGCAGTATTTT. It encodes CASNGLYTDTQYF.

This clonotype was detected ten times or more. The rearrangement joins TRBV2 to TRBJ2-7; D remains ambiguous. V was pared by 8 bases and J by 4 bases, with 18 bases between. Germline V gene lookup returns CDR1 SNHLY and CDR2 FYNNEI. The CDR3 sequence is 14 residues long. The CDR3 DNA reads TGTGCCAGCCGCCAGGCCATCGTTCTTTACGAGCAGTACGTC. Its translation is CASRQAIVLYEQYV.

This chain uses TRBV6-1 with TRBJ2-7; no definite D call. The CDR3 extends over 15 amino acids. Per the germline V gene, CDR1 is MNHNS and CDR2 is SASEGT. V lost 1 base, J lost 2 bases, and 12 bases lay in between. The CDR3 is CASSEGGSRTYEQYV. CDR3 nucleotides: TGTGCCAGCAGTGAAGGAGGTTCAAGGACCTACGAGCAGTACGTC.

This clonotype turned up a few times. The J gene is TRBJ1-3, the V gene TRBV4-3; TRBD1 is a possible D gene (5 bases). Trimming shortened V by 0 bases and J by 7 bases, and 13 bases separated the two germline ends. The CDR3 length is 15 residues. Per the germline V gene, CDR1 is LGHNA and CDR2 is YSLEER. CDR3 sequence: CASSQDYRGENTIYF. The CDR3 DNA is TGCGCCAGCAGCCAAGATTATCGGGGGGAGAACACCATATATTTT.

This clonotype was recorded at least ten times. The chain is built from TRBV5-4 and TRBJ2-3, with 8 bases that match TRBD2. The ends lost 3 bases at V and 4 bases at J; junction bases unmatched: 4. This CDR3 spans 14 amino acids. Germline V gene sequence: CDR1 SGHNT, CDR2 YYREEE (reference sequence). This chain's CDR3 is CASSSRGGADTQYF. The CDR3 bases are TGTGCCAGCAGCTCCCGGGGGGGGGCAGATACGCAGTATTTT.

This rearrangement joins TRBV20-1 to TRBJ2-3, with 7 bases identical to TRBD2. With V trimmed by 5 bases and J by 3 bases, 8 bases remained unmatched. Germline CDR1 reads DFQATT; CDR2 reads SNEGSKA (reference sequence). CDR3 length: 14 amino acids. CDR3 in DNA: TGCAGTGCTCCGAAGAGGGAGGGGACAGATACGCAGTATTTT. Protein product: CSAPKREGTDTQYF.

The sample holds many counts of this clonotype. The chain joins TRBV23-1 to TRBJ2-1, with D possibly called TRBD1 or TRBD2 (5 bases each). TRBV23-1 belongs to the ORF category, with a function that is uncertain. The CDR3 spans 15 residues. V lost 2 bases and J lost 3, with 11 bases in between. The CDR3 region is CASSQEGFLYNEQFF. The CDR3 DNA is TGCGCCAGCAGTCAAGAGGGGTTCCTCTACAATGAGCAGTTCTTC.

This clonotype has a count of ten or more. V gene TRBV20-1 combines with J gene TRBJ1-1; 8 nucleotides match TRBD1. In germline, CDR1 is DFQATT, CDR2 SNEGSKA (reference sequence). The CDR3 sequence is 15 residues long. The V gene end was trimmed by 3 bases and the J gene end by 1 base; junction bases not matched to a gene: 7. CDR3 sequence reads: CSARPRTGPNTEAFF. Here the CDR3 DNA reads TGCAGTGCTAGGCCCCGGACAGGGCCGAACACTGAAGCTTTCTTT.

In DNA form, the CDR3 reads TGTGCCAGCAGCGTGTTCGGGACTAGCGGGGGGCCCAATTACGAGCAGTACTTC. As protein: CASSVFGTSGGPNYEQYF. The chain is built from TRBV14 and TRBJ2-7, with TRBD2 matching 15 bases. Germline V gene data show CDR1 as SGHDN and CDR2 as FVKESK. CDR3 length: 18 residues. The V gene end was trimmed by 5 bases and the J gene end by 4 bases; junction bases not matched to a gene: 12.

This clonotype was found a few times. The V and J genes are TRBV5-8 and TRBJ2-3, with 10 bases aligning to TRBD2. This CDR3 has 17 amino acids. After removal of 4 bases from V and 1 base from J, the junction contained 9 bases not matched to a gene. Looked up from germline, CDR1 is SGHTS and CDR2 is YDEGEE. CDR3 DNA: TGTGCCAGCAGCCTACCTAGCGGGGGCGTCGGCACAGATACGCAGTATTTT. It specifies CASSLPSGGVGTDTQYF.

The rearrangement uses TRBV20-1 and TRBJ2-5, with 7 bases matching TRBD2. V lost 6 bases, J lost 0 bases, and 10 bases stayed unmatched. The CDR3 is made up of 15 amino acids. Germline assignment: CDR1 DFQATT and CDR2 SNEGSKA (reference sequence). CDR3 nucleotides: TGCAGTGCCCCGTATATGCGGGGGTACCAAGAGACCCAGTACTTC. Its translation: CSAPYMRGYQETQYF.

This clonotype occurred a few times. The V call is TRBV28, the J call TRBJ2-4, with 9 bases identical to TRBD2. This CDR3 has 16 residues. V lost 5 bases, J lost 3 bases, and 8 bases stayed unmatched. In germline, CDR1 is MDHEN, CDR2 SYDVKM. CDR3 in amino acids: CASSDIAGEDKNIQYF. CDR3 DNA sequence: TGTGCCAGCAGTGATATAGCGGGGGAAGACAAAAACATTCAGTACTTC.

The CDR3 sequence is CASSPVEYEQYF. CDR3 in DNA: TGTGCCAGCAGTCCAGTTGAGTACGAGCAGTACTTC. The chain recombines TRBV12-3 or TRBV12-4 with TRBJ2-7; no definite D call. Trimming took off 5 bases at V and 4 bases at J, with 9 bases between the two ends. The CDR3 is 12 amino acids.

The genes are TRBV7-9 and TRBJ2-3; possibly TRBD1 for D (6 bases). The CDR3 sequence is 11 residues long. CDR1 SEHNR and CDR2 FQNEAQ come from the germline V gene (reference sequence). The germline V and J ends were trimmed by 8 bases and 4 bases, with 7 bases remaining between them. CDR3 region: CASEGADTQYF. Written as DNA, the CDR3 is TGTGCCAGCGAGGGGGCAGATACGCAGTATTTT.

The chain is built from TRBV11-3 and TRBJ2-7, with 8 bases matching TRBD1. The J segment lost 6 bases and the V segment lost 9 bases, leaving 4 bases of the junction unmatched. This CDR3 is built from 11 residues. CDR1 is SGHNT, CDR2 YENEEA, per germline. CDR3 sequence reads: CARLDRGEQYV. CDR3 in DNA: TGTGCCAGACTTGACAGGGGCGAGCAGTACGTC.

The V call is TRBV7-8, the J call TRBJ1-1; D uncertain. The CDR3 has 16 amino acids. CDR1 is SGHVS, CDR2 FQNEAQ, per germline. Trimming removed 1 base at V and 0 bases at J, with 12 bases between. The CDR3 nucleotides are TGTGCCAGCAGCTTAGAAGGGTTGGGGATGAACACTGAAGCTTTCTTT. Its protein product is CASSLEGLGMNTEAFF.